The rows below give T cell receptor beta chains drawn from one sample of a study of blood T cell repertoires in COVID-19. Sequenced by immunoSEQ multiplex PCR; TCRdb stores in-frame clones only, minus some. Of approximately 190,000 clones listed, roughly 80% are singletons. Material: peripheral blood. Receptors originate from a young man with active or convalescent COVID-19. CDR3s include the opening cysteine and the closing phenylalanine or tryptophan. A D gene is named only where the DNA matches it firmly. Clone size is stated in some rows and not others, as once, few, many or a class when expanded.

few	-	TRBV6-5	TRBJ2-6	CASKTGFGGANVLTF	TGTGCCAGCAAGACAGGTTTTGGTGGGGCCAACGTCCTGACTTTC
-	TRBD1	TRBV7-9	TRBJ2-1	CASRPTGGNEQFF	TGTGCCAGCAGACCAACAGGGGGGAATGAGCAGTTCTTC
-	-	TRBV9	TRBJ1-5	CASSSGTMSNQPQHF	TGTGCCAGCAGCTCAGGGACTATGAGCAATCAGCCCCAGCATTTT
-	-	TRBV6-1	TRBJ1-2	CASSEVKGLSYGYTF	TGTGCCAGCAGTGAAGTTAAGGGGCTTAGCTATGGCTACACCTTC
-	-	TRBV7-9	TRBJ2-3	CASSRTRGVVDTQYF	TGTGCCAGCAGCCGGACTAGGGGGGTTGTGGATACGCAGTATTTT
once	-	TRBV6-5	TRBJ2-3	CASRIGVRSDTQYF	TGTGCCAGCAGGATAGGTGTGCGGTCAGATACGCAGTATTTT
few	TRBD1	TRBV6-1	TRBJ1-6	CASSEAGGTGNSPLHF	TGTGCCAGCAGTGAGGCGGGCGGGACAGGGAATTCACCCCTCCACTTT
-	TRBD1	TRBV24-1	TRBJ1-5	CADPQGDRGISGQPQHF	TGTGCCGACCCCCAGGGGGACAGGGGGATCTCGGGTCAGCCCCAGCATTTT
-	-	TRBV5-1	TRBJ2-3	CASSFQDSSSTDTQYF	TGCGCCAGCAGCTTTCAAGACAGCTCTAGCACAGATACGCAGTATTTT
-	-	TRBV7-9	TRBJ1-1	CASSLVRYNTEAFF	TGTGCCAGCAGCTTAGTTCGTTATAACACTGAAGCTTTCTTT
-	-	TRBV6-5	TRBJ1-1	CASSYSGDQPEAFF	TGTGCCAGCAGTTACTCGGGCGACCAACCTGAAGCTTTCTTT
once	TRBD1	TRBV2	TRBJ2-3	CASRLQGGTDTQYF	TGTGCCAGCCGACTACAGGGGGGAACAGATACGCAGTATTTT
few	-	TRBV30	TRBJ2-7	CAWSVDLSYEQYF	TGTGCCTGGAGTGTCGACTTGTCCTACGAGCAGTACTTC
-	TRBD1	TRBV6-1	TRBJ1-2	CASSEARDRVHYGYTF	TGTGCCAGCAGTGAAGCGCGCGACAGGGTACACTATGGCTACACCTTC
-	-	TRBV6-4	TRBJ1-4	CASSGEKLFF	TGTGCCAGTTCCGGTGAAAAACTGTTTTTT
-	TRBD1	TRBV6-1	TRBJ1-1	CASSEASGGGNTEAFF	TGTGCCAGCAGTGAAGCCTCAGGGGGCGGTAACACTGAAGCTTTCTTT
-	TRBD1	TRBV23-1	TRBJ2-3	CASSPGTGGGTQYF	TGCGCCAGCTCCCCCGGGACAGGAGGGGGTACGCAGTATTTT
-	-	TRBV15	TRBJ2-5	CATSRDPRVETQYF	TGTGCCACCAGCAGAGATCCCAGGGTAGAGACCCAGTACTTC
-	-	TRBV11-2	TRBJ2-5	CASSLTGGELAKETQYF	TGTGCCAGCAGCTTGACTGGAGGCGAGTTAGCAAAAGAGACCCAGTACTTC
-	-	TRBV7-8	TRBJ2-2	CASSLGLEGELFF	TGTGCCAGCAGCTTAGGGCTGGAGGGGGAGCTGTTTTTT
-	-	TRBV19	TRBJ1-1	CASSLQWGPNTEAFF	TGTGCCAGTAGTCTACAATGGGGCCCGAACACTGAAGCTTTCTTT
-	-	TRBV2	TRBJ2-1	CASSETQGYEQFF	TGTGCCAGCAGTGAAACGCAGGGGTATGAGCAGTTCTTC
-	-	TRBV14	TRBJ1-6	CASSQDAGRNSPLHF	TGTGCCAGCAGCCAAGATGCAGGGCGAAATTCACCCCTCCACTTT
-	-	TRBV15	TRBJ2-5	CATSSSYLPQETQYF	TGTGCCACCAGCAGCTCCTACCTCCCCCAAGAGACCCAGTACTTC
-	-	TRBV6-1	TRBJ2-1	CASSDGLGGLQRAYNEQFF	TGTGCCAGCAGTGACGGCCTCGGGGGGCTACAAAGGGCCTACAATGAGCAGTTCTTC
-	-	TRBV7-6	TRBJ1-4	CASSKTGSHNEKLFF	TGTGCCAGCAGCAAAACAGGGAGTCATAATGAAAAACTGTTTTTT
-	-	TRBV5-1	TRBJ1-1	CASSSAGFLTEAFF	TGCGCCAGCAGCTCGGCGGGGTTCCTCACTGAAGCTTTCTTT
-	-	TRBV28	TRBJ2-3	CASSRTDYRTDTQYF	TGTGCCAGCAGCCGGACAGACTACCGCACAGATACGCAGTATTTT
few	TRBD1	TRBV7-9	TRBJ2-7	CASSQGQTAPYEQYF	TGTGCCAGCAGCCAGGGACAGACTGCTCCCTACGAGCAGTACTTC
-	-	TRBV5-6	TRBJ2-7	CASSPRRQGNYEQYF	TGTGCCAGCAGCCCTAGGCGGCAGGGGAACTACGAGCAGTACTTC
-	TRBD1	TRBV6-5	TRBJ1-2	CASSFVGQGDYGYTF	TGTGCCAGCAGTTTCGTAGGACAGGGAGACTATGGCTACACCTTC
-	TRBD1	TRBV5-4	TRBJ2-1	CASSFGTGGFEQFF	TGTGCCAGCAGCTTCGGGACAGGGGGCTTTGAGCAGTTCTTC
-	-	TRBV29-1	TRBJ2-2	CSVEGGTPTGELFF	TGCAGCGTTGAAGGAGGGACACCCACCGGGGAGCTGTTTTTT
-	-	TRBV4-3	TRBJ2-1	CASSQVNSGSSYNEQFF	TGCGCCAGCAGCCAAGTAAATAGCGGAAGCTCCTACAATGAGCAGTTCTTC
few	-	TRBV5-1	TRBJ2-2	CASSLQEGNTGELFF	TGCGCCAGCAGCCTTCAGGAGGGGAACACCGGGGAGCTGTTTTTT
-	TRBD2	TRBV19	TRBJ2-1	CASSNLAGYNEQFF	TGTGCCAGTAGTAATCTAGCGGGGTACAATGAGCAGTTCTTC
-	TRBD1	TRBV19	TRBJ1-2	CASRSDRGGYGYTF	TGTGCCAGCAGGTCGGACAGGGGTGGCTATGGCTACACCTTC
once	-	TRBV2	TRBJ1-2	CASREAANYGYTF	TGTGCCAGCAGGGAGGCAGCTAACTATGGCTACACCTTC
-	-	TRBV10-2	TRBJ2-2	CASSEPQGTGNTGELFF	TGCGCCAGCAGTGAGCCTCAGGGGACGGGGAACACCGGGGAGCTGTTTTTT
once	-	TRBV2	TRBJ2-7	CASSEGPQHGPGEQYF	TGTGCCAGCAGTGAAGGACCACAGCATGGGCCGGGAGAGCAGTACTTC
-	-	TRBV7-2	TRBJ1-1	CASSFVGHDTEAFF	TGTGCCAGCAGCTTTGTGGGACACGACACTGAAGCTTTCTTT
-	TRBD1	TRBV19	TRBJ2-7	CASSSQDRSPYEQYF	TGTGCCAGTAGTTCACAGGACAGGTCTCCCTACGAGCAGTACTTC